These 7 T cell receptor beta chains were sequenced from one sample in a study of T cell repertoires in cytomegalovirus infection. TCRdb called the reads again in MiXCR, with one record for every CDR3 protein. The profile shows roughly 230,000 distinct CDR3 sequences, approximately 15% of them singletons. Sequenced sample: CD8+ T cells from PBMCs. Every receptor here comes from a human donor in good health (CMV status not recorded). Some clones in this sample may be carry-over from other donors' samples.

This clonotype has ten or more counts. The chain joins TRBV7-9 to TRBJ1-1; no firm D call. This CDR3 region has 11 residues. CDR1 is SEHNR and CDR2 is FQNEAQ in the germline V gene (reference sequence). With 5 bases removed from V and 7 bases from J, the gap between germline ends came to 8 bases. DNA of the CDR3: TGTGCCAGCAGCCCCCCCGTTGAAGCTTTCTTT. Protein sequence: CASSPPVEAFF.

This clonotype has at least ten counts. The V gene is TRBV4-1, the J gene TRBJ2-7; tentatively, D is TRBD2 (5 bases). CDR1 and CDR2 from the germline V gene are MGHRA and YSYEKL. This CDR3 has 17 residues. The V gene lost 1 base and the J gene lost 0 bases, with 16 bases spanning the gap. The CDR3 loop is CASSQGGAGRISYEQYF. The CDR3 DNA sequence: TGCGCCAGCAGCCAAGGCGGTGCGGGCAGAATCTCCTACGAGCAGTACTTC.

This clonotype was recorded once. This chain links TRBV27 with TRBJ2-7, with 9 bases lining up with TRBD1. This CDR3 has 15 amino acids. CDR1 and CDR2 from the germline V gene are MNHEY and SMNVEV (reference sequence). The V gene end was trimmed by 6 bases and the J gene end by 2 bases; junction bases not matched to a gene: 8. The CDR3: CASRGGQGLTYEQYF. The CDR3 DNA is TGTGCCAGCAGAGGGGGACAGGGACTGACCTACGAGCAGTACTTC.

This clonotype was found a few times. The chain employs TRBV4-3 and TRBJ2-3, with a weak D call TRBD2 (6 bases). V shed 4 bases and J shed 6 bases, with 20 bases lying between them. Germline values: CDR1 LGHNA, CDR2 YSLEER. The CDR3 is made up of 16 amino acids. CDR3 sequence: CASSPSRGIAVDTQYF. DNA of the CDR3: TGCGCCAGCAGCCCCTCCCGGGGGATAGCGGTCGATACGCAGTATTTT.

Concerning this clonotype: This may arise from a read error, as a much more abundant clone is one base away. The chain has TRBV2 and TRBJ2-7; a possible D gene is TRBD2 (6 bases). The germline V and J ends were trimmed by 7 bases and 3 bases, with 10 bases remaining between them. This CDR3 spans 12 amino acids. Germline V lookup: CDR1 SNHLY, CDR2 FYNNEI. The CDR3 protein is CASTPGDYEQYF. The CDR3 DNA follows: TGTGCCAGCACCCCGGGGGACTACGAGCAGTACTTC.

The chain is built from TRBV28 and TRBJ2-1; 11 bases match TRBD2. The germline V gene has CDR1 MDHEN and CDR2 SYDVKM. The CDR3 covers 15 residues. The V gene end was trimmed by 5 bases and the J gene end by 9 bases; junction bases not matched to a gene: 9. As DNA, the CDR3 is TGTGCCAGCAGTGATATGGGACTAGCGGCGGGTGAGCAGTTCTTC. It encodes CASSDMGLAAGEQFF.

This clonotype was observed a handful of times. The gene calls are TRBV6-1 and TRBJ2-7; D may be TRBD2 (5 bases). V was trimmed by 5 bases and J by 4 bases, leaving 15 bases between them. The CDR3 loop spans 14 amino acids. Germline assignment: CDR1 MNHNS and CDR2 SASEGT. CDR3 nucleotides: TGTGCCAGCAGTACCCGGTTTGAGGGTTACGAGCAGTACTTC. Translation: CASSTRFEGYEQYF.